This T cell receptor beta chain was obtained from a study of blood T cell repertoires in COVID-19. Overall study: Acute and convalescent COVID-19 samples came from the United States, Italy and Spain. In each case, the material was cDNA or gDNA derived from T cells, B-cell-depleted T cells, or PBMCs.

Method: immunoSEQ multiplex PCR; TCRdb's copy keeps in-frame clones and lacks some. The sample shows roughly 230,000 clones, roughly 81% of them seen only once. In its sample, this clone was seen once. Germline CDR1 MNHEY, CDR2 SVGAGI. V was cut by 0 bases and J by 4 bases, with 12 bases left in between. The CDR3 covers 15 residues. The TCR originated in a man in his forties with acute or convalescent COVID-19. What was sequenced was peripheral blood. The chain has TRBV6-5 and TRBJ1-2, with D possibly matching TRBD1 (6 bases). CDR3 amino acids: CASSYSGGGPYGYTF. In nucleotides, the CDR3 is TGTGCCAGCAGTTACTCAGGGGGAGGGCCCTATGGCTACACCTTC.